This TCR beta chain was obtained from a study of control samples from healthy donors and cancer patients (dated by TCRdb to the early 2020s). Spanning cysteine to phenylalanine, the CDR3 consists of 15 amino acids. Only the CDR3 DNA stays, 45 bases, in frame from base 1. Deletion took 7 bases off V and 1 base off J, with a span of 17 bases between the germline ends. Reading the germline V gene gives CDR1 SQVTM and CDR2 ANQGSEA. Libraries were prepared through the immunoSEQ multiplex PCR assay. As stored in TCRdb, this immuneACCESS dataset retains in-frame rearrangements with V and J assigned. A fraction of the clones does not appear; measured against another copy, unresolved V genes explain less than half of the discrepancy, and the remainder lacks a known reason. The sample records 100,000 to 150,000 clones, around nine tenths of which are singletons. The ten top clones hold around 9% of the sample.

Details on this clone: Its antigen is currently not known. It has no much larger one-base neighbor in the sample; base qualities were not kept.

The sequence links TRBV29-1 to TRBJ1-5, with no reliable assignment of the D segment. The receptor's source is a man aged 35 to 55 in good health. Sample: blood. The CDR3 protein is CSAQVRGGSNQPQHF. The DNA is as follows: TGCAGCGCCCAGGTGCGGGGAGGGAGCAATCAGCCCCAGCATTTT.